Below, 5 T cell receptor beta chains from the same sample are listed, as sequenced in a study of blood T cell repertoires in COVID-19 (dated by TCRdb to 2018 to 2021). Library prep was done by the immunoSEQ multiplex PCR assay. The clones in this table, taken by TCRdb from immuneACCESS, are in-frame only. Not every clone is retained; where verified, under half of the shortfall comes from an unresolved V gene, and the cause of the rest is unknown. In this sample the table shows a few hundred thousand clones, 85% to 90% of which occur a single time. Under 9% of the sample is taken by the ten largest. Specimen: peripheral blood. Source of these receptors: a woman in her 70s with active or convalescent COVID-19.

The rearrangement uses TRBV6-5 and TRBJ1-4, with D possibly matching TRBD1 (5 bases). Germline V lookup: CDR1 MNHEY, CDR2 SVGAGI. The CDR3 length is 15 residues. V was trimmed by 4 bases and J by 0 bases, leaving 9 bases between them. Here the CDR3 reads CASSWGGATNEKLFF. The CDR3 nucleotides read TGTGCCAGCAGTTGGGGGGGGGCAACTAATGAAAAACTGTTTTTT.

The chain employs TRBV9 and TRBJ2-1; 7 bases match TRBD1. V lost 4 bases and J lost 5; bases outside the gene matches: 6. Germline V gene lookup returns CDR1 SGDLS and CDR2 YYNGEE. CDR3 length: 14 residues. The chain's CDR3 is CASSPPDRHNEQFF. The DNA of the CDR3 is TGTGCCAGCAGCCCCCCGGACAGGCACAATGAGCAGTTCTTC.

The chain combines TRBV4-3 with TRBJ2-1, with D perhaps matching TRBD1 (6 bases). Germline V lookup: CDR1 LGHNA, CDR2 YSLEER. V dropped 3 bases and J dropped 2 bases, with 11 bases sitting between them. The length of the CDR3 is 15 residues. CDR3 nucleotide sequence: TGCGCCAGCAGCCAGGTAGGGGGAACCTACAATGAGCAGTTCTTC. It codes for CASSQVGGTYNEQFF.

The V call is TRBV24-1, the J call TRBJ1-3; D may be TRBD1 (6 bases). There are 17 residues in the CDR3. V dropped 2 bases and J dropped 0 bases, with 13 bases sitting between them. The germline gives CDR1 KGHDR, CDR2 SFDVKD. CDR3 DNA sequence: TGTGCCACCAGTGATTCTGGCAGGGGTAGCTCTGGAAACACCATATATTTT. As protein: CATSDSGRGSSGNTIYF.

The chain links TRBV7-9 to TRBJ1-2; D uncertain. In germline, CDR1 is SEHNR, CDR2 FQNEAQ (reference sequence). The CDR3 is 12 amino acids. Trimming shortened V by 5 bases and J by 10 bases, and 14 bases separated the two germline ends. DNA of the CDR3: TGTGCCAGCAGCGCCGGTCCCAATGACTACACCTTC. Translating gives CASSAGPNDYTF.